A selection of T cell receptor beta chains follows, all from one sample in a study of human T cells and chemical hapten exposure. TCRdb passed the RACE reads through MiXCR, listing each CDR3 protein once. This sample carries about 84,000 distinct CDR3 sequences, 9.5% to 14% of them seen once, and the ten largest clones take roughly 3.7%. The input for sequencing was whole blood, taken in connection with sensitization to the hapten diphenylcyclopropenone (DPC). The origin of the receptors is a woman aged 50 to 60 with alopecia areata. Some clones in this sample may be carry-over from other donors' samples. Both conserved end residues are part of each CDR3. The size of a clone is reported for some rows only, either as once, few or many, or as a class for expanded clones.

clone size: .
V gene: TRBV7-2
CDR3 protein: CASSQRVAQETQYF

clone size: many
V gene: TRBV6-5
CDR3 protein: CATRWGGQNTGELFF

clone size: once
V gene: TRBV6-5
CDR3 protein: CASSDRDRPPLHF

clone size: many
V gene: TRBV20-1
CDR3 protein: CSALEPRGQSPLHF

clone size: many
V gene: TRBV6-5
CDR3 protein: CASIKQGGDTEAFF

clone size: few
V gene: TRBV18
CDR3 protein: CASSPDRTSGTDTQYF

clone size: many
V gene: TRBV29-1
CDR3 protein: CSVAWDLWGMNTEAFF

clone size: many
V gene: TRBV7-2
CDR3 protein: CASSYTEINYGYTF

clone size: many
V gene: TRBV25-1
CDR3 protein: CASGWIATNEKLFF

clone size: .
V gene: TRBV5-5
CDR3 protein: CASSLGLAGVIWDDEQFF

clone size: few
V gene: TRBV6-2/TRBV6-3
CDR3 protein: CASSLPGKEAIQYF

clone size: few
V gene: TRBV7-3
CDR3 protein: CASSPLDRDLTEAFF

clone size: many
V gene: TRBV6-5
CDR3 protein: CASSLLPGYEQYF

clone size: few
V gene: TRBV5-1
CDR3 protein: CASSATSGRSGGELFF

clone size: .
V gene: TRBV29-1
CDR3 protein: CSAATGYTEAFF

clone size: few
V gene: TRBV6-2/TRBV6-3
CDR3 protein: CASSYSRGLAARSGANVLTF

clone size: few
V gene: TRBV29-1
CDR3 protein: CSVAARAGEQPQHF

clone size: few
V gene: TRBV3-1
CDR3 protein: CASSPRTGGLGGYTF

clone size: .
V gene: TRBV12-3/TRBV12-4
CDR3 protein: CASRAQETQYF

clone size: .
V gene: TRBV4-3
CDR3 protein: CASSRMGLAGSTDTQYF

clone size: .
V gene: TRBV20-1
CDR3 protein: CSAPRRAGVTDTQYF

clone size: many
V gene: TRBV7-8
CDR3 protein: CATLSTGKTNEQFF

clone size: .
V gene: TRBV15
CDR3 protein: CATSRAEVDTQYF

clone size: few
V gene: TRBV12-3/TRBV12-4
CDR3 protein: CASSPQVRSQYF

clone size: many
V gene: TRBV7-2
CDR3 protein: CASSPGLAGGPGHEQFF

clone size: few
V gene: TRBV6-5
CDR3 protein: CASGGAAKNIQYF

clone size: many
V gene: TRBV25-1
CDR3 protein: CASKGQGNTEAFF

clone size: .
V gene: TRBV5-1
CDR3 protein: CASSSGTDNSPLHF

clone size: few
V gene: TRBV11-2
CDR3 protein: CASSREPGRTGELFF

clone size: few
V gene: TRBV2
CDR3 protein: CASRGSGSVNTEAFF

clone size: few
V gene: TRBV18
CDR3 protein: CASSPTLAGGTYNEQFF

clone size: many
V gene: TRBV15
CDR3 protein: CATSRDGVLVPYNEQFF

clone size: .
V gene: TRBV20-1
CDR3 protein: CSARGPIGSRSPNEQFF

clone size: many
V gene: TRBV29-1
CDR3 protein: CSVEDPGVETQYF

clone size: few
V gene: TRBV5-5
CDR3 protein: CASSLMGLNQPQHF

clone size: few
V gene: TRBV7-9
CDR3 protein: CASSLAGGNEQYF

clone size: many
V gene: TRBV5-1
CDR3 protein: CASSLRVVSQGGENGYTF

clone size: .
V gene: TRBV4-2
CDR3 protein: CASSQESTAGGGNQPQHF

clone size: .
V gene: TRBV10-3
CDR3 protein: CAISVEMNQPQHF

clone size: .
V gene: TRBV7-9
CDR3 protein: CASSLGNLETQYF

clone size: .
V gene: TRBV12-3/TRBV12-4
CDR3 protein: CASSHAYSPEAFF

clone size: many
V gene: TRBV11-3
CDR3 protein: CASSRMGGYGYTF

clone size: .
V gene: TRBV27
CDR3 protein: CASSFLDTQYF

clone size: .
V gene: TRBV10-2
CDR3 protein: CASSGTRTGELFF

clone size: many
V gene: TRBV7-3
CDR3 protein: CASSANGAPTDTQYF

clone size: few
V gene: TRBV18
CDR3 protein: CASSPEATQYF